One sample yielded the 27 T cell receptor beta chains listed below, sequenced in a study of T cell changes during pregnancy in multiple sclerosis. The assay was immunoSEQ multiplex PCR, and TCRdb's table has in-frame clones only and misses some. The sample yields about 120,000 clones, 85% to 95% seen once. The source was peripheral blood, collected before pregnancy. These TCRs come from a female donor with multiple sclerosis, enrolled in a pregnancy study.

V usage is TRBV7-9 and J usage is TRBJ2-5; 12 bases are a match to TRBD2. There are 18 residues in the CDR3. Germline loops: CDR1 SEHNR, CDR2 FQNEAQ (reference sequence). Trimming removed 1 base from V and 2 bases from J; junction bases left unmatched: 8. The CDR3, as DNA: TGTGCCAGCAGCTTAGTACGGAGACTAGCGGGGGAGCAAGAGACCCAGTACTTC. Translated: CASSLVRRLAGEQETQYF.

This chain connects TRBV20-1 to TRBJ1-4; D remains ambiguous. The CDR3 length is 10 residues. Germline values: CDR1 DFQATT, CDR2 SNEGSKA (reference sequence). V lost 3 bases, J lost 8 bases, and 4 bases lay in between. The CDR3 region has the DNA TGCAGTGCTAGGGCCGAAAAACTGTTTTTT. The encoded protein is CSARAEKLFF.

This chain joins TRBV11-2 and TRBJ1-2, with D maybe TRBD1 (5 bases). V shed 4 bases and J shed 5 bases, with 14 bases lying between them. The CDR3 spans 14 residues. CDR1 is SGHAT, CDR2 FQNNGV, per germline. The CDR3 DNA follows: TGTGCCAGCAGCTCCGCGGCAGGGTGGTATGGCTACACCTTC. This encodes CASSSAAGWYGYTF.

The rearrangement uses TRBV25-1 and TRBJ1-2, with D tentatively TRBD1 (6 bases). Germline V gives CDR1 MGHDK, CDR2 SYGVNS. V was trimmed by 1 base and J by 8 bases, leaving 14 bases between them. CDR3 length: 14 amino acids. Written as DNA, the CDR3 is TGTGCCAGCAGTGAATCTGGGGGCTCCTGGGGCTACACCTTC. It encodes CASSESGGSWGYTF.

V is TRBV7-9 and J is TRBJ1-2; a possible D gene is TRBD1 (5 bases). The CDR3 is 14 residues long. V lost 3 bases to trimming and J lost 1 base, with 9 bases between them. Germline V gene lookup returns CDR1 SEHNR and CDR2 FQNEAQ (reference sequence). The CDR3: CASSLAGFNYGYTF. CDR3 bases: TGTGCCAGCAGCTTGGCAGGGTTTAACTATGGCTACACCTTC.

This clone was observed a handful of times. The rearrangement uses TRBV28 and TRBJ1-1, with 7 bases matching TRBD1. V lost 10 bases, J lost 5 bases, and 7 bases stayed unmatched. Germline V gene data show CDR1 as MDHEN and CDR2 as SYDVKM. This CDR3 is built from 12 residues. The CDR3 sequence: CATTGVRTEAFF. CDR3 nucleotides: TGTGCCACAACAGGGGTCAGGACTGAAGCTTTCTTT.

The chain combines TRBV5-1 with TRBJ2-1, with 9 nucleotides matching TRBD2. The CDR3 loop spans 15 amino acids. V was pared by 0 bases and J by 2 bases, with 0 bases of the junction left unmatched. Germline V gene sequence: CDR1 SGHRS, CDR2 YFSETQ. CDR3 DNA: TGCGCCAGCAGCTTGGGCGGGAGGGCCTACAATGAGCAGTTCTTC. It translates to CASSLGGRAYNEQFF.

The chain has TRBV18 and TRBJ2-1, with D maybe TRBD1 (5 bases). Germline CDR1 is KGHSH and CDR2 is LQKENI. The CDR3 totals 16 residues. V lost 6 bases, J lost 6 bases, and 21 bases lay in between. For the CDR3, the DNA is TGTGCCAGCTCCCTCTATGACGACAGTTTCTTCAATGAGCAGTTCTTC. Amino acids: CASSLYDDSFFNEQFF.

Here the CDR3 DNA reads TGCACCAGCAGCCCTGGCCGGGGTAAAAAGACCCAGTACTTC. The encoded protein is CTSSPGRGKKTQYF. The J gene is TRBJ2-5, the V gene TRBV1; the D segment call TRBD2 is taken from the table without a DNA check. TRBV1 represents a pseudogene. The CDR3 covers 14 residues.

The gene calls are TRBV5-1 and TRBJ1-2; no reliable D call. CDR1 is SGHRS, CDR2 YFSETQ, per germline. V lost 1 base, J lost 4 bases, and 11 bases lay in between. The CDR3 has 14 amino acids. The CDR3 loop reads CASSLSRESYGYTF. The CDR3 coding sequence is TGCGCCAGCAGCTTGTCAAGAGAGAGCTATGGCTACACCTTC.

The V gene is TRBV30, the J gene TRBJ1-4, with 8 bases matching TRBD1. With V trimmed by 0 bases and J by 3 bases, 9 bases remained unmatched. The V gene's germline CDR1 is GTSNPN and CDR2 SVGIG (reference sequence). The CDR3 runs to 17 residues. The CDR3 is CAWSVQGQGRSNEKLFF. The DNA for the CDR3 is TGTGCCTGGAGTGTACAAGGACAGGGTCGGTCTAATGAAAAACTGTTTTTT.

This sequence joins TRBV2 and TRBJ2-7, with 7 bases identical to TRBD1. The CDR3 runs to 14 residues. Germline assignment: CDR1 SNHLY and CDR2 FYNNEI. The V segment lost 5 bases and the J segment 3 bases; nucleotides outside the gene matches: 7. The CDR3 DNA follows: TGTGCCAGCAGTCAGGACAGGAGCAACTACGAGCAGTACTTC. It is translated as CASSQDRSNYEQYF.

This rearrangement joins TRBV7-8 to TRBJ2-7; D uncertain. The CDR3 is 14 residues long. Germline V gives CDR1 SGHVS, CDR2 FQNEAQ. Trimming took off 4 bases at V and 3 bases at J, with 13 bases between the two ends. The chain's CDR3 is CASSSLSRIYEQYF. CDR3 coding DNA: TGTGCCAGCAGCTCACTTTCGAGAATCTACGAGCAGTACTTC.

The V and J genes are TRBV5-1 and TRBJ2-3; 8 bases match TRBD1. The trim removed 6 bases at V and 0 bases at J, leaving 9 bases unmatched. The CDR3 spans 16 residues. Germline V gives CDR1 SGHRS, CDR2 YFSETQ. The CDR3 nucleotides are TGCGCCAGCACCCCTCGGGACAGGACTAGCACAGATACGCAGTATTTT. As protein: CASTPRDRTSTDTQYF.

This chain links TRBV15 with TRBJ1-3, with 8 bases aligning to TRBD1. Germline CDR1 and CDR2: LNHNV and YYDKDF (reference sequence). This CDR3 contains 17 residues. V shed 1 base and J 2 bases; nucleotides not matched to a gene: 7. CDR3 loop: CATSRGGQGGTGNTIYF. The CDR3 DNA follows: TGTGCCACCAGCAGAGGCGGACAGGGAGGGACTGGAAACACCATATATTTT. Looking up the rest from reference TRBV15 and TRBJ1-3 gives the full variable domain: DAMVIQNPRYQVTQFGKPVTLSCSQTLNHNVMYWYQQKSSQAPKLLFHYYDKDFNNEADTPDNFQSRRPNTSFCFLDIRSPGLGDTAMYLCATSRGGQGGTGNTIYFGEGSWLTVV.

DNA of the CDR3: TGTGCCAGCAGTGAAGCGCTTACCGAAACTGCCTATGGCTACACCTTC. Translation gives CASSEALTETAYGYTF. The chain links TRBV6-1 to TRBJ1-2, with D unclear. V shed 0 bases and J shed 4 bases, with 15 bases lying between them. Per the germline V gene, CDR1 is MNHNS and CDR2 is SASEGT. This CDR3 has 16 amino acids.

The chain has TRBV9 and TRBJ2-2; D call uncertain. This CDR3 contains 13 residues. CDR1 and CDR2 from the germline V gene are SGDLS and YYNGEE. V lost 3 bases, J lost 7 bases, and 10 bases lay in between. The CDR3 region is CASSARPGGELFF. The CDR3 DNA sequence: TGTGCCAGCAGCGCCAGGCCTGGCGGGGAGCTGTTTTTT.

The chain joins TRBV5-8 to TRBJ1-2, with a possible D match to TRBD1 (5 bases). This CDR3 has 12 amino acids. The ends were cut back, 4 bases at V and 12 bases at J, with 16 bases in the middle. CDR1 is SGHTS and CDR2 is YDEGEE in the germline V gene. The CDR3 sequence: CASSRSMGQHTF. In DNA, the CDR3 is TGTGCCAGCAGCCGGTCGATGGGGCAGCACACCTTC.

This clone was detected once. The chain combines TRBV30 with TRBJ2-1; TRBD2 might be the D (6 bases). Germline CDR1 reads GTSNPN; CDR2 reads SVGIG (reference sequence). Deletions cut 3 bases from V and 6 bases from J, with 15 bases between. This CDR3 has 14 residues. The CDR3, as DNA: TGTGCCTGGAGCCCGGGGGTTTTAGGCAATGAGCAGTTCTTC. Its translation: CAWSPGVLGNEQFF.

The chain's CDR3 is CSVDTWFGGGSYNEQFF. The DNA of the CDR3 is TGCAGCGTCGATACTTGGTTTGGCGGGGGTTCCTACAATGAGCAGTTCTTC. The chain employs TRBV29-1 and TRBJ2-1; 7 nucleotides agree with TRBD2. Germline V gene lookup returns CDR1 SQVTM and CDR2 ANQGSEA. The CDR3 covers 17 residues. V trimming: 6 bases; J trimming: 1 base; junction bases outside the gene matches: 15.

The chain links TRBV10-1 to TRBJ1-5; 8 bases agree with TRBD1. Per germline, CDR1 WNHNN and CDR2 SYGVQD (reference sequence). Unmatched junction bases numbered 15, after V lost 2 bases and J lost 6 bases. This CDR3 is built from 18 residues. CDR3 coding DNA: TGCGCCAGCAGTGAGCACGCAATATACAGGGGGATCCCTCAGCCCCAGCATTTT. This codes for CASSEHAIYRGIPQPQHF.

This sequence joins TRBV6-5 and TRBJ1-5; weak D call: TRBD1 (6 bases). The V gene's germline CDR1 is MNHEY and CDR2 SVGAGI. With 2 bases removed from V and 3 bases from J, the gap between germline ends came to 8 bases. This CDR3 is 14 amino acids long. This CDR3 reads CASSYGQPNQPQHF. CDR3 bases: TGTGCCAGCAGTTACGGACAGCCCAATCAGCCCCAGCATTTT.

V usage is TRBV9 and J usage is TRBJ2-2, with TRBD2 matching 12 bases. This CDR3 spans 16 amino acids. The J segment lost 9 bases and the V segment lost 3 bases, leaving 9 bases of the junction unmatched. Germline V gene data show CDR1 as SGDLS and CDR2 as YYNGEE. CDR3 sequence (DNA): TGTGCCAGCAGCGGACTAGCGGGAGCCCTATTCAGGGAGCTGTTTTTT. It codes for CASSGLAGALFRELFF.

The V gene is TRBV6-5, the J gene TRBJ2-3, with TRBD2 identical over 7 bases. The CDR3 totals 14 residues. The ends lost 5 bases at V and 2 bases at J; junction bases unmatched: 4. Germline CDR1 reads MNHEY; CDR2 reads SVGAGI. The CDR3 DNA reads TGTGCCAGCAGTGGGGGACTACTCACAGATACGCAGTATTTT. Translating it yields CASSGGLLTDTQYF.

This chain connects TRBV11-3 to TRBJ2-1; TRBD2 is a possible D gene (6 bases). The CDR3 contains 16 residues. V shed 0 bases and J shed 6 bases, with 15 bases lying between them. CDR1 is SGHNT and CDR2 is YENEEA in the germline V gene. CDR3 residues: CASSLDHGGGRNEQFF. Written as DNA, the CDR3 is TGTGCCAGCAGCTTAGATCACGGGGGAGGTCGCAATGAGCAGTTCTTC.

The chain recombines TRBV27 with TRBJ2-5; 12 bases match TRBD2. Germline V lookup: CDR1 MNHEY, CDR2 SMNVEV (reference sequence). The CDR3 covers 14 residues. The J segment lost 4 bases and the V segment lost 5 bases, leaving 2 bases of the junction unmatched. This chain's CDR3 is CASSPGLAGETQYF. The CDR3 DNA follows: TGTGCCAGCAGTCCGGGACTAGCGGGAGAGACCCAGTACTTC.

The chain links TRBV7-3 to TRBJ2-5, with D maybe TRBD2 (7 bases). The V end was cut by 5 bases, the J end by 3 bases, with 16 bases between. This CDR3 comprises 15 residues. Germline V gene sequence: CDR1 SGHTA, CDR2 FQGTGA. CDR3 sequence reads: CASSPGGQTKETQYF. The CDR3 region has the DNA TGTGCCAGCAGCCCCGGGGGGCAAACAAAAGAGACCCAGTACTTC.